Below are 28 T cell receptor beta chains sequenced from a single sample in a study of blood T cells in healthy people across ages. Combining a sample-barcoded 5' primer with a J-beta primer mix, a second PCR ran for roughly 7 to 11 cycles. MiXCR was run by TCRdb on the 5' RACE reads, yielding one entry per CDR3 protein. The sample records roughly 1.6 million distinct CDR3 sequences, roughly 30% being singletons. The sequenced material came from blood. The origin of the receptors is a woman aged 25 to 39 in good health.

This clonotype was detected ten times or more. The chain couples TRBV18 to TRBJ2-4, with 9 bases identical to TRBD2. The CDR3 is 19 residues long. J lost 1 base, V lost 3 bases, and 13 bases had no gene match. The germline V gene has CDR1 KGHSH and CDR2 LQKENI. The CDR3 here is CASSPSSGSTERAKNIQYF. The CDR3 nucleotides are TGTGCCAGCTCACCGAGTAGCGGGAGTACAGAGAGGGCCAAAAACATTCAGTACTTC.

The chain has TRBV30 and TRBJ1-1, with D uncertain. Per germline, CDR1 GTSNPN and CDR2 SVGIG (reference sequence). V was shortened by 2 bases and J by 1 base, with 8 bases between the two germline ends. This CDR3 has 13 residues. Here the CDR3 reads CAWSTASNTEAFF. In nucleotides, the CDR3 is TGTGCCTGGAGTACGGCTTCGAACACTGAAGCTTTCTTT.

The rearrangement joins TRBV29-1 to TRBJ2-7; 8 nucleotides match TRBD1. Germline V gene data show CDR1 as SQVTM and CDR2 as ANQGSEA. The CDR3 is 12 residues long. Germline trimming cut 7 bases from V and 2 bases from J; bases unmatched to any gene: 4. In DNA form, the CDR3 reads TGCAGCGCGGGACAGGTAGCCTACGAGCAGTACTTC. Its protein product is CSAGQVAYEQYF.

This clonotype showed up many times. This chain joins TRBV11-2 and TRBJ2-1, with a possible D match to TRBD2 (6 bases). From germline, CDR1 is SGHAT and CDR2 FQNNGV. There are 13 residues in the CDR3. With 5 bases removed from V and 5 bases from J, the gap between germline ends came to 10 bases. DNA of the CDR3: TGTGCCAGCAGCCCACCGGGAGACAATGAGCAGTTCTTC. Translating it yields CASSPPGDNEQFF.

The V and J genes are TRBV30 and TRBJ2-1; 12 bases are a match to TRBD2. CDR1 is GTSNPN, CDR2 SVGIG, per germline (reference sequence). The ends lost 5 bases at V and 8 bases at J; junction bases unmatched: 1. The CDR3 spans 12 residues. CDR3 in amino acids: CAWGLAGYEQFF. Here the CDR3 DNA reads TGTGCCTGGGGACTAGCGGGATATGAGCAGTTCTTC.

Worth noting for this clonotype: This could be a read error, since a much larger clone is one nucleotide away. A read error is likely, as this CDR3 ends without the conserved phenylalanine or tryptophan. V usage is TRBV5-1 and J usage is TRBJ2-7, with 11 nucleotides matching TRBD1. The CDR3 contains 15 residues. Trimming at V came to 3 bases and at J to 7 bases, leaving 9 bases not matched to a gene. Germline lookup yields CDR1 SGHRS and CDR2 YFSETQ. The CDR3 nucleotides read TGCGCCAGCAGCTCGCAAGGACAGGGGGCAGGGGAGCAGTACTCC. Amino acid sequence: CASSSQGQGAGEQYS.

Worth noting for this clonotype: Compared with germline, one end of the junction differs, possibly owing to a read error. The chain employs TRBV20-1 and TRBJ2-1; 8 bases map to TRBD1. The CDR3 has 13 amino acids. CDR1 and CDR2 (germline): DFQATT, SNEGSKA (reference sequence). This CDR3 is CSANRGFNNKQFF. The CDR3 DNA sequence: TGCAGTGCTAACAGGGGGTTTAACAATAAGCAGTTCTTC.

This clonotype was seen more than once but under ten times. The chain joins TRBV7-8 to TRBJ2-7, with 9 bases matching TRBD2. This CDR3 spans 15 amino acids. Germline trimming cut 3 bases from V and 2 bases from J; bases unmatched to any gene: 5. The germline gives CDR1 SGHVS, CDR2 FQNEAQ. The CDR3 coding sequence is TGTGCCAGCAGCTTCGGGACTAGCCGGACCTACGAGCAGTACTTC. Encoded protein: CASSFGTSRTYEQYF.

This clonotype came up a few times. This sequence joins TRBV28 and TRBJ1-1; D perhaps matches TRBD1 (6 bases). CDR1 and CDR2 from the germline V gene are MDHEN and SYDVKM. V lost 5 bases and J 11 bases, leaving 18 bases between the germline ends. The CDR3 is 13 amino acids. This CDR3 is CASSPKTGLGAFF. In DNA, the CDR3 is TGTGCCAGCAGTCCAAAAACAGGGCTCGGGGCTTTCTTT.

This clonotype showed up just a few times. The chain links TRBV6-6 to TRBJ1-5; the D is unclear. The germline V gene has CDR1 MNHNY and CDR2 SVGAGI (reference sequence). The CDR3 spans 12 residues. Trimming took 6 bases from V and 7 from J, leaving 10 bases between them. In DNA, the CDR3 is TGTGCCAGCAGCTCCGAAGGGCAGCCCCAGCATTTT. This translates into CASSSEGQPQHF.

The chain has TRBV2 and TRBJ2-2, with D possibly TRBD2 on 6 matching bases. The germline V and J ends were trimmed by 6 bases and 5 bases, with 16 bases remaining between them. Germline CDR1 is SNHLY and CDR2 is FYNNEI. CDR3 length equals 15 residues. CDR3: CASREGLTGTGELFF. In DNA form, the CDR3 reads TGTGCCAGCAGGGAGGGACTTACGGGGACCGGGGAGCTGTTTTTT.

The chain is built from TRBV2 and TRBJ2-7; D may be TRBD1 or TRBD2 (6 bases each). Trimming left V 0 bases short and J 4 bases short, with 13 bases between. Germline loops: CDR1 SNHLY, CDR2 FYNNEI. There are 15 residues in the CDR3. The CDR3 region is CASSEALRRGYEQYF. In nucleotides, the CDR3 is TGTGCCAGCAGTGAAGCGCTTCGGAGGGGGTACGAGCAGTACTTC.

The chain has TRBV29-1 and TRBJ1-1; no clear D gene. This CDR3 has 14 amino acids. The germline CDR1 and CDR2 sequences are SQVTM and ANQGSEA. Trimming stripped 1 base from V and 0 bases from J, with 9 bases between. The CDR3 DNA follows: TGCAGCGTTGAAGGTGAAGGCATGAACACTGAAGCTTTCTTT. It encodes CSVEGEGMNTEAFF.

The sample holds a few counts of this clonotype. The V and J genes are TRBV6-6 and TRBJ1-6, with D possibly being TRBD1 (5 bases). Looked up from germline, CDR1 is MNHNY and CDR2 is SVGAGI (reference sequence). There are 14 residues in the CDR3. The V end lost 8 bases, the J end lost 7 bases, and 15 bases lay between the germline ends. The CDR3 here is CASGAWGENSPLHF. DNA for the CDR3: TGTGCCAGCGGTGCCTGGGGGGAGAATTCACCCCTCCACTTT.

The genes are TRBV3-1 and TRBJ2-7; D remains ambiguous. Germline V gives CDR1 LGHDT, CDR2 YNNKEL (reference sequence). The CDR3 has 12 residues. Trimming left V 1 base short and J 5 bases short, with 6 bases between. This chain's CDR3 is CASSQVLNEQYF. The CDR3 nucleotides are TGTGCCAGCAGCCAAGTTCTAAACGAGCAGTACTTC.

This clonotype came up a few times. CDR3 sequence: CASNDRANYGYTF. The CDR3 DNA sequence: TGTGCCAGCAACGACAGGGCTAACTATGGCTACACCTTC. This sequence joins TRBV6-1 and TRBJ1-2; 7 positions agree with TRBD1. Trimming took 7 bases from V and 0 from J; bases not matched to a gene: 2. The CDR3 totals 13 residues. Germline CDR1 MNHNS, CDR2 SASEGT.

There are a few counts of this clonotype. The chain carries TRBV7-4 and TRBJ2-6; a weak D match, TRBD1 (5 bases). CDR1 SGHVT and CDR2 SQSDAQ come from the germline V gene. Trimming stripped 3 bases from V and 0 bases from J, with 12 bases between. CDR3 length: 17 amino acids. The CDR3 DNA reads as TGTGCCAGCAGCTTGGCAGGGTGCTTCTCTGGGGCCAACGTCCTGACTTTC. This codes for CASSLAGCFSGANVLTF.

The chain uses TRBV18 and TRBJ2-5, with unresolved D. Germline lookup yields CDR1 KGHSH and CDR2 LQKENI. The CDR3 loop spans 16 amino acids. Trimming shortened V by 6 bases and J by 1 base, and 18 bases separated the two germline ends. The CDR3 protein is CASSPSVQTLQETQYF. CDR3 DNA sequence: TGTGCCAGCTCGCCTTCGGTTCAGACACTCCAAGAGACCCAGTACTTC. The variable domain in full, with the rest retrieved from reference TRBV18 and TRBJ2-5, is NAGVMQNPRHLVRRRGQEARLRCSPMKGHSHVYWYRQLPEEGLKFMVYLQKENIIDESGMPKERFSAEFPKEGPSILRIQQVVRGDSAAYFCASSPSVQTLQETQYFGPGTRLLVL.

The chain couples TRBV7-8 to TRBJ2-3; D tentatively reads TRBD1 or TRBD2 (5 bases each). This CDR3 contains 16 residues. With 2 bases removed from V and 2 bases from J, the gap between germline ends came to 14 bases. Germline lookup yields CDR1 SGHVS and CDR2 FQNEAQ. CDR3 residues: CASSLRGRRPTDTQYF. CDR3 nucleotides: TGTGCCAGCAGCTTAAGGGGACGAAGGCCCACAGATACGCAGTATTTT.

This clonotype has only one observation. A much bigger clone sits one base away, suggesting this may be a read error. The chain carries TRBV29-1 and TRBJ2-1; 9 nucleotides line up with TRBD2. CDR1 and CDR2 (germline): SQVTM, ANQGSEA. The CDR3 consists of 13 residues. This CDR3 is CSVSAGGYSEQFF. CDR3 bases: TGCAGTGTTTCGGCGGGAGGGTACAGTGAGCAGTTCTTC.

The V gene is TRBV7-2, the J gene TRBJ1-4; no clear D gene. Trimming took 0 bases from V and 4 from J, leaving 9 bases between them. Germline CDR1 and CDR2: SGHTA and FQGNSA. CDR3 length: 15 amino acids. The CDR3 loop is CASSLATSRNEKLFF. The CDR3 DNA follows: TGTGCCAGCAGCTTAGCTACCAGTCGTAATGAAAAACTGTTTTTT.

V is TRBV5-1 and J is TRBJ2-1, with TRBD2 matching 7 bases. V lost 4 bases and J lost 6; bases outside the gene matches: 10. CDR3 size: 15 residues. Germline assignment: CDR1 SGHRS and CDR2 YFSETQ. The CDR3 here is CASSAAGPGGNEQFF. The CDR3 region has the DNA TGCGCCAGCAGCGCGGCAGGGCCGGGGGGCAATGAGCAGTTCTTC. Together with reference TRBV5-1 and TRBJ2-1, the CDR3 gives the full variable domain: KAGVTQTPRYLIKTRGQQVTLSCSPISGHRSVSWYQQTPGQGLQFLFEYFSETQRNKGNFPGRFSGRQFSNSRSEMNVSTLELGDSALYLCASSAAGPGGNEQFFGPGTRLTVL.

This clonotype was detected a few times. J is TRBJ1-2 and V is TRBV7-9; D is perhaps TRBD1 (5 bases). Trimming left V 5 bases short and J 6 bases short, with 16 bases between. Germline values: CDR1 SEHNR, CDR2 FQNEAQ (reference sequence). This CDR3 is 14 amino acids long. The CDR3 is CASSPKGVLDGYTF. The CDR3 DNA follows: TGTGCCAGCAGCCCCAAAGGGGTTTTAGATGGCTACACCTTC.

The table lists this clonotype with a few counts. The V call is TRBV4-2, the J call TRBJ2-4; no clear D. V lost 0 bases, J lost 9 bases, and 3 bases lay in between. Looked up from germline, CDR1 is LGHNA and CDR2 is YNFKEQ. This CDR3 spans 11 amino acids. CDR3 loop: CASSQDFIQYF. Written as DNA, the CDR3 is TGTGCCAGCAGCCAAGATTTCATTCAGTACTTC.

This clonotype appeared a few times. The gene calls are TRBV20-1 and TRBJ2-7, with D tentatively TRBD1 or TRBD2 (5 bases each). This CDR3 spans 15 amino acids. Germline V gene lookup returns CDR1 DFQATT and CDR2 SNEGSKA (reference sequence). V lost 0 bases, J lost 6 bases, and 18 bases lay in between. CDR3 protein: CSAREPAGTLGEQYF. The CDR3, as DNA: TGCAGTGCTAGAGAACCAGCAGGGACGCTTGGCGAGCAGTACTTC.

In DNA, the CDR3 is TGTGCCAGCAGAGAGGGACGCCCTAGAGATGGCTACACCTTC. This gives the protein CASREGRPRDGYTF. V and J are TRBV6-1 and TRBJ1-2, with a weak D call TRBD1 (5 bases). The CDR3 totals 14 residues. Germline V lookup: CDR1 MNHNS, CDR2 SASEGT. Trimming took off 6 bases at V and 6 bases at J, with 17 bases between the two ends.

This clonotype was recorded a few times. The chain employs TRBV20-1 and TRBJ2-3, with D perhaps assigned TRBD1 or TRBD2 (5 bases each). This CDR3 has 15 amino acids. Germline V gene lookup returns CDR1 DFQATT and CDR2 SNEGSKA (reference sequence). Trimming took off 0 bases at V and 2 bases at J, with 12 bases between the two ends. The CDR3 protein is CSARDLGETTDTQYF. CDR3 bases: TGCAGTGCTAGAGATTTGGGGGAGACCACAGATACGCAGTATTTT.

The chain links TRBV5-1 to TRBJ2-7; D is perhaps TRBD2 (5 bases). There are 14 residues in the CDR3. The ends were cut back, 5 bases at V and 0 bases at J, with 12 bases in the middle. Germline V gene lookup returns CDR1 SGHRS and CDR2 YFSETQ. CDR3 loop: CASRIDGSSYEQYF. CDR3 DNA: TGCGCCAGCAGAATTGATGGGAGCTCCTACGAGCAGTACTTC.